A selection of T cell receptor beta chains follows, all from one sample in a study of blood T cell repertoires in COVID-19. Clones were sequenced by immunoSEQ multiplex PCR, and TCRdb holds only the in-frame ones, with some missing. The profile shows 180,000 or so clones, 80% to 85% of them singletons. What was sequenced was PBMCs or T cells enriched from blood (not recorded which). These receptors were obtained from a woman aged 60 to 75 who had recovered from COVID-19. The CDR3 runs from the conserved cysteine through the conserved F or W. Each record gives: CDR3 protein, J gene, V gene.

CDR3aa: CASRINVGATGNEQFF; j_gene: TRBJ2-1; v_gene: TRBV27
CDR3aa: CASSKGARYEQYF; j_gene: TRBJ2-7; v_gene: TRBV18
CDR3aa: CASSLAGGRTGELFF; j_gene: TRBJ2-2; v_gene: TRBV4-2
CDR3aa: CASSQTGDYGYTF; j_gene: TRBJ1-2; v_gene: TRBV18
CDR3aa: CATKRDREVGQPQHF; j_gene: TRBJ1-5; v_gene: TRBV15
CDR3aa: CASSQGRDSYYTF; j_gene: TRBJ1-2; v_gene: TRBV14
CDR3aa: CASSLRTSGSLQYEQYF; j_gene: TRBJ2-7; v_gene: TRBV3-1/TRBV3-2
CDR3aa: CASSPTYAGYEQYF; j_gene: TRBJ2-7; v_gene: TRBV18
CDR3aa: CASSFGGLEQYF; j_gene: TRBJ2-7; v_gene: TRBV12-3/TRBV12-4
CDR3aa: CASRLVDTGELFF; j_gene: TRBJ2-2; v_gene: TRBV3-1/TRBV3-2
CDR3aa: CASSLQGAGVGETQYF; j_gene: TRBJ2-5; v_gene: TRBV5-1
CDR3aa: CASSQVSANSPLHF; j_gene: TRBJ1-6; v_gene: TRBV3-1/TRBV3-2
CDR3aa: CASSHYDRGRTEAFF; j_gene: TRBJ1-1; v_gene: TRBV19
CDR3aa: CASSIRSGRTETQYF; j_gene: TRBJ2-5; v_gene: TRBV19
CDR3aa: CASSELAGGQNEQYF; j_gene: TRBJ2-7; v_gene: TRBV18
CDR3aa: CASSTGIAGLMETQYF; j_gene: TRBJ2-5; v_gene: TRBV5-1
CDR3aa: CASSRRPRPNEQFF; j_gene: TRBJ2-1; v_gene: TRBV21-1